This T cell receptor beta chain was recorded in a study of OX40 agonist ivuxolimab in advanced cancers. Whole-study results and caveats: Average numbers of expanded clones were greater in CD8+ T cells than in CD4+. At 0.1 to 3.0 mg/kg and by week 6, CD4+ and CD8+ T cells in the blood had expanded clonally.

Using immunoSEQ multiplex PCR, the repertoire was profiled, and TCRdb retains in-frame clones only, with some absent. The sample lists over 70,000 clones; 85% to 90% were seen once. This CDR3 has 13 amino acids. The V gene's germline CDR1 is LNHDA and CDR2 SQIVND (reference sequence). V shed 6 bases and J shed 2 bases, with 10 bases lying between them. As regards this clone: Antigen specificity is unknown.

Material: CD4+ or CD8+ T cells sorted from blood, obtained in a trial of the OX40 agonist ivuxolimab. The sequence derives from an adult with an advanced solid tumor such as melanoma, head and neck, liver or kidney cancer. V and J are TRBV19 and TRBJ1-2; D is undetermined. Written as DNA, the CDR3 is TGTGCCAGTAGGGTCAATACAAACTATGGCTACACCTTC. Its protein product is CASRVNTNYGYTF.